This passage covers 16 T cell receptor beta chains from one sample sequenced in a study of vaccination effects on CD4 cells after COVID-19 (dated by TCRdb to between 2021 and 2022). Their specific antigens are unknown. After about 9 days of culture, CD4+ T cells were isolated with the EasySep CD4+ T cell isolation kit. The method behind the library was the immunoSEQ multiplex PCR assay. TCRdb retrieved this table from immuneACCESS and kept in-frame rearrangements only. Not all clones are present; in checked studies, unresolved V genes account for under half, and no reason is known for the remainder. In all, the sample holds roughly 50,000 clones, and 67% of those were seen once. Clones ranked in the top ten supply 4.5% to 6% of the sample. Sequencing used CD4+ T cells from PBMCs cultured without peptide, obtained before COVID-19 vaccination. These receptors came from a human donor who received a COVID-19 vaccine.

The chain joins TRBV19 to TRBJ2-7; D is uncertain. Trimming took off 9 bases at V and 9 bases at J, with 6 bases between the two ends. The germline V gene has CDR1 LNHDA and CDR2 SQIVND (reference sequence). The CDR3 sequence is 8 residues long. CDR3 nucleotide sequence: TGTGCCAGAGGTTGGCAGTACTTC. Amino acids: CARGWQYF. Full variable domain (rest looked up from reference TRBV19 and TRBJ2-7): DGGITQSPKYLFRKEGQNVTLSCEQNLNHDAMYWYRQDPGQGLRLIYYSQIVNDFQKGDIAEGYSVSREKKESFPLTVTSAQKNPTAFYLCARGWQYFGPGTRLTVT.

The chain couples TRBV5-8 to TRBJ1-5, with D perhaps TRBD1 (5 bases). CDR3 length equals 17 residues. CDR1 is SGHTS and CDR2 is YDEGEE in the germline V gene. Trimming pared 1 base from V and 1 base from J, leaving 15 bases between. The CDR3 region has the DNA TGTGCCAGCAGCTTGTTGCAGGGCGTTTGGAGCAATCAGCCCCAGCATTTT. Translated, it gives CASSLLQGVWSNQPQHF.

The chain employs TRBV10-3 and TRBJ1-1; the D gene is possibly TRBD1 (6 bases). V shed 10 bases and J shed 0 bases, with 12 bases lying between them. Germline CDR1 ENHRY, CDR2 SYGVKD. The CDR3 contains 13 residues. The CDR3, as DNA: TGTGCCACCATAGGACAGCTGAACACTGAAGCTTTCTTT. It translates to CATIGQLNTEAFF.

This clone was counted between two and nine times. The rearrangement links TRBV11-2 to TRBJ2-2; 8 nucleotides line up with TRBD2. Germline values: CDR1 SGHAT, CDR2 FQNNGV. The CDR3 spans 15 residues. Trimming took 0 bases from V and 7 from J; bases not matched to a gene: 4. CDR3 nucleotide sequence: TGTGCCAGCAGCTTAGAACCGGGGGGGAACGGGGAGCTGTTTTTT. Protein: CASSLEPGGNGELFF.

The chain carries TRBV7-3 and TRBJ1-1; no reliable D call. The germline CDR1 and CDR2 sequences are SGHTA and FQGTGA. The CDR3 runs 13 residues. V lost 5 bases and J 0 bases, leaving 7 bases between the germline ends. The CDR3 reads CASSGGMNTEAFF. The CDR3 region has the DNA TGTGCCAGCAGCGGCGGTATGAACACTGAAGCTTTCTTT.

This clone was found a few times. V is TRBV27 and J is TRBJ1-1; a weak D match, TRBD1 (6 bases). CDR1 is MNHEY and CDR2 is SMNVEV in the germline V gene (reference sequence). The CDR3 extends over 16 amino acids. V lost 5 bases to trimming and J lost 4 bases, with 20 bases between them. The DNA of the CDR3 is TGTGCCAGCAGTCCCCTGGGAGGGGGGCCGGGCACTGAAGCTTTCTTT. This gives the protein CASSPLGGGPGTEAFF.

The chain employs TRBV5-4 and TRBJ1-6; TRBD1 agrees at 7 bases. The CDR3 totals 15 residues. The V gene end was trimmed by 8 bases and the J gene end by 8 bases; junction bases not matched to a gene: 13. From germline, CDR1 is SGHNT and CDR2 YYREEE (reference sequence). Here the CDR3 reads CARNGGDSWDSPLHF. CDR3 DNA: TGTGCCAGAAATGGGGGGGACAGCTGGGATTCACCCCTCCACTTT.

V usage is TRBV4-2 and J usage is TRBJ1-4, with D tentatively TRBD1 (6 bases). The CDR3 runs to 17 residues. The V end was cut by 0 bases, the J end by 5 bases, with 16 bases between. Germline assignment: CDR1 LGHNA and CDR2 YNFKEQ. The CDR3 DNA follows: TGTGCCAGCAGCCAAGATCATCGGCAGGGGAGGAATGAAAAACTGTTTTTT. It is translated as CASSQDHRQGRNEKLFF.

The table lists this clone with a count of one. V and J are TRBV7-9 and TRBJ2-3; 12 bases are shared with TRBD2. Trimming at V came to 5 bases and at J to 3 bases, leaving 12 bases not matched to a gene. Germline V CDR1 and CDR2: SEHNR, FQNEAQ (reference sequence). The CDR3 is made up of 18 amino acids. CDR3 DNA sequence: TGTGCCAGCAGCCACGGGCTAGCGGGAGGGCCGAGGACAGATACGCAGTATTTT. Protein sequence: CASSHGLAGGPRTDTQYF.

The rearrangement joins TRBV29-1 to TRBJ2-7; 7 positions agree with TRBD2. CDR1 SQVTM and CDR2 ANQGSEA come from the germline V gene. Unmatched junction bases numbered 4, after V lost 7 bases and J lost 7 bases. The CDR3 spans 10 residues. Here the CDR3 reads CSAGGKEQYF. The CDR3 nucleotides are TGCAGCGCCGGGGGGAAAGAGCAGTACTTC.

This clone was recorded a few times. The chain's CDR3 is CASSSDRVRTEAFF. The CDR3 nucleotides read TGTGCCAGTAGTTCGGACAGGGTTCGGACTGAAGCTTTCTTT. The chain employs TRBV19 and TRBJ1-1, with 8 bases that match TRBD1. This CDR3 is 14 amino acids long. Germline lookup yields CDR1 LNHDA and CDR2 SQIVND (reference sequence). The J segment lost 5 bases and the V segment lost 5 bases, leaving 7 bases of the junction unmatched.

The J gene is TRBJ2-1, the V gene TRBV2, with 14 positions matching TRBD2. With 4 bases clipped from V and 8 bases from J, the junction kept 4 bases outside the gene matches. The CDR3 extends over 15 amino acids. Germline V gene sequence: CDR1 SNHLY, CDR2 FYNNEI. The CDR3 DNA reads as TGTGCCAGCAGTGGGGGACTAGCGGGAGTGGATGAGCAGTTCTTC. Encoded protein: CASSGGLAGVDEQFF.

The J gene is TRBJ1-4, the V gene TRBV5-8; tentatively, D is TRBD1 (6 bases). From germline, CDR1 is SGHTS and CDR2 YDEGEE. V dropped 0 bases and J dropped 8 bases, with 14 bases sitting between them. This CDR3 is 15 amino acids long. The CDR3 reads CASSLVTGLNEKLFF. CDR3 nucleotide sequence: TGTGCCAGCAGCTTGGTAACAGGGCTCAACGAAAAACTGTTTTTT.

The chain recombines TRBV7-8 with TRBJ1-1; 9 positions match TRBD1. The germline V gene encodes CDR1 SGHVS and CDR2 FQNEAQ. The CDR3 has 15 residues. Germline trimming cut 6 bases from V and 3 bases from J; bases unmatched to any gene: 8. The DNA for the CDR3 is TGTGCCAGCAGAGTTCGGACAGGGGTGGACACTGAAGCTTTCTTT. Protein: CASRVRTGVDTEAFF.

This chain links TRBV19 with TRBJ2-1; a weak D match, TRBD2 (6 bases). V was cut by 3 bases and J by 5 bases, with 14 bases left in between. Germline V gene data show CDR1 as LNHDA and CDR2 as SQIVND (reference sequence). There are 15 residues in the CDR3. The CDR3 DNA sequence: TGTGCCAGTAGTATCGGGGGTCCCGGGAACAATGAGCAGTTCTTC. It codes for CASSIGGPGNNEQFF.

This sequence joins TRBV6-4 and TRBJ1-3; maybe TRBD1 (6 bases). CDR3 length: 17 amino acids. Trimming removed 3 bases at V and 0 bases at J, with 15 bases between. The V gene's germline CDR1 is MRHNA and CDR2 SNTAGT. DNA for the CDR3: TGTGCCAGCAGTGAGGAGGACAGTTGTTACTCTGGAAACACCATATATTTT. It encodes CASSEEDSCYSGNTIYF.